This paragraph covers one TCR beta chain sequence. The target antigen is unknown. Primers: 60 Vbeta forward and 13 Jbeta reverse. Study processing details: Roughly 11 million of the roughly 80 million unique TCR beta chains counted in a later analysis were shared. Sequenced by immunoSEQ multiplex PCR; TCRdb stores in-frame clones only, minus some. The V and J calls and clone size come from that table; D and trimming were worked out from the DNA. In the table there are approximately 200,000 clones, about 83% of which are singletons. The data derive from a study of cytomegalovirus exposure and HLA in healthy donors. Study findings and constraints: The study reported that TCR beta sequences accurately predicted HLA-A and HLA-B alleles in most subjects. Of the V segments, some could not be distinguished, including TRBV6-2 and TRBV6-3, and were excluded.

Trimming took off 2 bases at V and 5 bases at J, with 13 bases between the two ends. CDR1 and CDR2 (germline): MGHRA, YSYEKL. This CDR3 spans 14 amino acids. The origin of this receptor is a woman in her 30s in good health and CMV-seropositive. The specimen sequenced was PBMCs. The chain recombines TRBV4-1 with TRBJ2-7; the D gene is possibly TRBD2 (5 bases). DNA of the CDR3: TGCGCCAGCAGCCAACAAGCGGTCGGGAACGAGCAGTACTTC. It yields the protein CASSQQAVGNEQYF.